This T cell receptor (beta chain) appears in the sequencing data of a study of human T cells and chemical hapten exposure. This sample's time point: pre-sensitization, week 0. Treatment denoted: therapeutic diphenylcyclopropenone sensitization with weekly scalp DPC. Ahead of applying each patch test, blood was sampled. TCRdb independently ran MiXCR on the RACE reads; one entry per CDR3 protein. Among about 380,000 distinct CDR3 sequences, around 5.5% were seen once, and the ten largest hold 2% to 3%. This clonotype was observed many times. The CDR3 sequence is 17 residues long. Germline V gene sequence: CDR1 LGHNT, CDR2 FRNRAP. Trimming left V 0 bases short and J 9 bases short, with 23 bases between.

The origin of this receptor is a woman in her forties or fifties with alopecia areata. Some clones in this sample may be carry-over from other donors' samples. This sequence joins TRBV12-5 and TRBJ2-5; tentatively, D is TRBD2 (5 bases). Sample: whole blood, taken in connection with sensitization to the hapten diphenylcyclopropenone (DPC). CDR3 sequence reads: CASGLVADGQLAGAQYF. CDR3 sequence (DNA): TGTGCTAGTGGTTTGGTAGCGGACGGTCAGCTCGCCGGGGCCCAGTACTTC.